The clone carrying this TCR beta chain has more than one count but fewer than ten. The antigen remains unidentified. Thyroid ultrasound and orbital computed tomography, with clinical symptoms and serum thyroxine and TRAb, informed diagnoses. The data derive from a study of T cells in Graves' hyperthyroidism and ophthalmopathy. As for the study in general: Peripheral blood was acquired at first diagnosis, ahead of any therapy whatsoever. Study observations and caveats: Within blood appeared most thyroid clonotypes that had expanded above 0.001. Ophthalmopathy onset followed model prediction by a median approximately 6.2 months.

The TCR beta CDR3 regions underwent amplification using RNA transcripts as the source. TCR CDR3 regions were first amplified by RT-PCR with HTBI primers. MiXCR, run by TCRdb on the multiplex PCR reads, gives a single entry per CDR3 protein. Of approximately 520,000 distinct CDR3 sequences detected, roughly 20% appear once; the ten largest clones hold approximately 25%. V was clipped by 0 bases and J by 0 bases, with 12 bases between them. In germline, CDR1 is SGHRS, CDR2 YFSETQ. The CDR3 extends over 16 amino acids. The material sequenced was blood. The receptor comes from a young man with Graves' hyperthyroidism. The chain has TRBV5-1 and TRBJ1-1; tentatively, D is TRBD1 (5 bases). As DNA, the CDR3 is TGCGCCAGCAGCTTGGAATCGGGCAGGGTGAACACTGAAGCTTTCTTT. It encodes CASSLESGRVNTEAFF.